The rows below give T cell receptor beta chains drawn from one sample of a study of blood T cell repertoires in COVID-19. Assay used: immunoSEQ multiplex PCR; TCRdb lists only in-frame clones, some missing. The sample consists of around 63,000 clones, about 91% of them appearing once. The source material was peripheral blood. The receptors shown here come from a woman of 80 years or more with active COVID-19. Each CDR3 is given with its conserved first and last residue. D genes are given only for firm matches. The size of a clone is reported for some rows only, either as once, few or many, or as a class for expanded clones.

J | size | V | D | DNA | CDR3
TRBJ1-2 | . | TRBV11-2 | . | TGTGCCAGCAGCCCAAAGGGGCGGACCTATGGCTACACCTTC | CASSPKGRTYGYTF
TRBJ2-1 | . | TRBV28 | . | TGTGCCAGCAGTATCCCGGCAGGGACTTACAATGAGCAGTTCTTC | CASSIPAGTYNEQFF
TRBJ1-2 | . | TRBV2 | TRBD1 | TGTGCCAGCAGTAAGGACAGGGGCGACGGCTACACCTTC | CASSKDRGDGYTF
TRBJ2-3 | few | TRBV7-2 | TRBD2 | TGTGCCAGCAGCGTCCCTAGCGGGCCCTACTATTTT | CASSVPSGPYYF
TRBJ2-3 | . | TRBV3-1/TRBV3-2 | . | TGTGCCAGCAGCCTCGGAGAGGCGGATACGCAGTATTTT | CASSLGEADTQYF
TRBJ1-2 | . | TRBV7-9 | TRBD1 | TGTGCCAGCAGCTTAAACTTTGCGGACAGGGGGCTTTTCACCTTC | CASSLNFADRGLFTF
TRBJ2-7 | once | TRBV14 | . | TGTGCCAGCAGCCACCCACCCCTCGGTCCCGAGCAGTACTTC | CASSHPPLGPEQYF
TRBJ2-5 | once | TRBV7-2 | . | TGTGCCACCGCCTTCCAGAGGGGGGGTGGGGAGACCCAGTACTTC | CATAFQRGGGETQYF
TRBJ1-2 | . | TRBV6-5 | TRBD1 | TGTGCCAGCAGGACGTCAGGGGGCTATGGCTACACCTTC | CASRTSGGYGYTF
TRBJ2-7 | . | TRBV7-2 | . | TGTGCCAGCAGCCCGCATTTCGCGGGGCTGTCCTACGAGCAGTACTTC | CASSPHFAGLSYEQYF
TRBJ1-1 | once | TRBV19 | . | TGTGCCAGTAGTATTTCCGCCCTGACAGGCCAATTCATGAACACTGAAGCTTTCTTT | CASSISALTGQFMNTEAFF
TRBJ2-2 | . | TRBV4-2 | . | TGTGCCAGCAGCCAACAGCCAGCGGGCAACACCGGGGAGCTGTTTTTT | CASSQQPAGNTGELFF
TRBJ2-6 | . | TRBV5-5 | . | TGTGCCAGCAGCCGGACAGTCTTTAGCTCTGGGGCCAACGTCCTGACTTTC | CASSRTVFSSGANVLTF
TRBJ1-2 | . | TRBV2 | . | TGTGCCAGCAGTGAATTTGGGGGGAGTATGGTCGAGTATGGCTACACCTTC | CASSEFGGSMVEYGYTF
TRBJ2-1 | . | TRBV11-1 | . | TGTGCCAGCAGCTTCCTTGGGGGGGGCCGTTACAATGAGCAGTTCTTC | CASSFLGGGRYNEQFF
TRBJ1-1 | once | TRBV2 | . | TGTGCCAGCAGTGCAGACTATTCTGAAGCTTTCTTT | CASSADYSEAFF
TRBJ2-1 | . | TRBV6-2/TRBV6-3 | TRBD2 | TGTGCCAGCAGTTACCCCGGGACTAGCAATGAGCAGTTCTTC | CASSYPGTSNEQFF
TRBJ2-7 | . | TRBV5-4 | . | TGTGCCAGCAGCTTGGACCCTTGGCGGGGCTACGAGCAGTACTTC | CASSLDPWRGYEQYF
TRBJ2-1 | . | TRBV12-3/TRBV12-4 | TRBD1 | TGTGCCAGCAGTTTAAGCACAGGGGGTGAGCAGTTCTTC | CASSLSTGGEQFF
TRBJ2-6 | . | TRBV27 | . | TGTGCCAGCAGTTTAGGCAGGGACTTAACCGGGGCCAACGTCCTGACTTTC | CASSLGRDLTGANVLTF
TRBJ2-5 | . | TRBV9 | TRBD2 | TGTGCCTGCCGCGCCCGGCGTTGCGGGGGGGCGGGGGAGACCCAGTACTTC | CACRARRCGGAGETQYF
TRBJ2-3 | . | TRBV10-3 | TRBD2 | TGTGCCATCAGTGATTCCGGGACTAGCGGGGGGGCCCCAGATACGCAGTATTTT | CAISDSGTSGGAPDTQYF
TRBJ2-5 | . | TRBV11-1 | TRBD2 | TGTGCCAGCAGCCGTCGGGGGGGCCTGGAGACCCAGTACTTC | CASSRRGGLETQYF
TRBJ2-7 | . | TRBV4-2 | . | TGTGCCAGCAGCCAAGAACCCGCCGGTCAATCCTACGAGCAGTACTTC | CASSQEPAGQSYEQYF
TRBJ1-2 | . | TRBV28 | TRBD1 | TGTGCCAGCAGTCAAGATGGGACAGCAAGGGGCTACACCTTC | CASSQDGTARGYTF
TRBJ2-3 | . | TRBV5-4 | . | TGTGCCAGCAGCCGGAGCGCGGCAGATACGCAGTATTTT | CASSRSAADTQYF
TRBJ1-6 | . | TRBV5-4 | . | TGTGCCAGCAGCGGCGGACAGTTGTATAATTCACCCCTCCACTTT | CASSGGQLYNSPLHF
TRBJ2-5 | . | TRBV5-1 | TRBD2 | TGCGCCAGCAGCTTGGATACTAGCGGGGGCTCGACCCAGTACTTC | CASSLDTSGGSTQYF
TRBJ2-1 | . | TRBV19 | TRBD1 | TGTGCCAGTAGGACAGGGTACAATGAGCAGTTCTTC | CASRTGYNEQFF
TRBJ2-7 | . | TRBV15 | TRBD1 | TGTGCCACCAGCAGAGAAATTTCCGGGACAGGGTTCTCCTACGAGCAGTACTTC | CATSREISGTGFSYEQYF
TRBJ1-1 | . | TRBV5-1 | . | TGCGCCAGCAGCTTAGAAGGGGTCACTGAAGCTTTCTTT | CASSLEGVTEAFF
TRBJ1-3 | . | TRBV2 | . | TGTGCCAGCAGTGAAGCGTCGGGGGAAGGTGGAAACACCATATATTTT | CASSEASGEGGNTIYF
TRBJ2-1 | . | TRBV11-2 | . | TGTGCCAGCAGCTTAGAAGGGACTCCTTACAATGAGCAGTTCTTC | CASSLEGTPYNEQFF
TRBJ2-1 | . | TRBV27 | TRBD2 | TGTGCCAGCAGTCCCTACGGACTAGCGGGTGAAGAGCAGTTCTTC | CASSPYGLAGEEQFF
TRBJ2-2 | . | TRBV28 | TRBD1 | TGTGCCAGCAGGTGGGACAGATTCACCGGGGAGCTGTTTTTT | CASRWDRFTGELFF
TRBJ1-1 | . | TRBV29-1 | . | TGCAGCGTTCTTGACAGAAGGATAGGGCCGAACACTGAAGCTTTCTTT | CSVLDRRIGPNTEAFF
TRBJ2-5 | once | TRBV11-3 | TRBD1 | TGTGCCAGCAGCTTAGCCGGGACAGGCGAGGAAGAGACCCAGTACTTC | CASSLAGTGEEETQYF
TRBJ2-1 | many | TRBV9 | . | TGTGCCAGCAGCGATCCCGGCGGCCTACCCTACAATGAGCAGTTCTTC | CASSDPGGLPYNEQFF
TRBJ2-1 | . | TRBV4-1 | . | TGCGCCAGCAGCCAAGATCAGGGGTTGAATGAGCAGTTCTTC | CASSQDQGLNEQFF
TRBJ2-1 | . | TRBV12-5 | TRBD2 | TGTGCTAGTGGTTTGGTCGAGACTAGCGGGGGCCCCAATGAGCAGTTCTTC | CASGLVETSGGPNEQFF
TRBJ1-2 | . | TRBV7-9 | TRBD1 | TGTGCCAGCAGCCCTGGACAGGCGGCCTATGGCTACACCTTC | CASSPGQAAYGYTF
TRBJ1-2 | . | TRBV5-1 | . | TGCGCCAGCAGCTTACTACTCCGGGGGGACTATGGCTACACCTTC | CASSLLLRGDYGYTF
TRBJ2-6 | . | TRBV2 | . | TGTGCCAGCACTGACGCAGGGTTCTTTGGGGCCAACGTCCTGACTTTC | CASTDAGFFGANVLTF
TRBJ2-5 | . | TRBV5-1 | . | TGCGCCAGCAGCTGGGGACTCAGATTAAGGGAGACCCAGTACTTC | CASSWGLRLRETQYF
TRBJ2-5 | . | TRBV3-1/TRBV3-2 | . | TGTGCCAGCAGCCTCGGAGAGACCCAGTACTTC | CASSLGETQYF
TRBJ1-1 | . | TRBV20-1 | . | TGCAGTGCTAGTCCCCAGGGGAGAATGACTGAAGCTTTCTTT | CSASPQGRMTEAFF
TRBJ2-2 | . | TRBV28 | TRBD1 | TGTGCCAGCAGTTTACCCCTAGGGACAGGGCGGACCGGGGAGCTGTTTTTT | CASSLPLGTGRTGELFF
TRBJ2-3 | . | TRBV7-2 | . | TGTGCCAGCAGCTTAGCCCCAACTAGACCACGAAGCACAGATACGCAGTATTTT | CASSLAPTRPRSTDTQYF
TRBJ2-7 | few | TRBV18 | . | TGTGCCAGCTCACCACCGGACACGCTCGAGCAGTACTTC | CASSPPDTLEQYF
TRBJ1-1 | . | TRBV5-1 | . | TGCGCCAGCAGCTCACAGGAGGGAACTGAAGCTTTCTTT | CASSSQEGTEAFF
TRBJ1-2 | . | TRBV6-5 | TRBD1 | TGTGCCAGCAGGACGGGACAGGGAGGGTCCGATGGCTACACCTTC | CASRTGQGGSDGYTF
TRBJ2-1 | . | TRBV2 | TRBD2 | TGTGCCAGCAGGGGGACTAGCGGGGGCAACAATGAGCAGTTCTTC | CASRGTSGGNNEQFF
TRBJ2-5 | . | TRBV7-9 | TRBD2 | TGTGCCAGCAGCCCTCGACTAGCGGGGGGGCAAGAGACCCAGTACTTC | CASSPRLAGGQETQYF
TRBJ2-7 | . | TRBV5-1 | TRBD1 | TGCGCCAGCAGCTTACAGGGGGCAGTCGAGCAGTACTTC | CASSLQGAVEQYF
TRBJ2-1 | few | TRBV5-1 | TRBD2 | TGCGCCAGCAGCTTGGGACAGAAACTAGCGGGGAGCTCCTACAATGAGCAGTTCTTC | CASSLGQKLAGSSYNEQFF
TRBJ2-1 | . | TRBV6-6 | TRBD2 | TGTGCCAGCAGTCACATTCCCCTCACTAGCGGGGGGCACAATGAGCAGTTCTTC | CASSHIPLTSGGHNEQFF
TRBJ1-5 | once | TRBV5-6 | TRBD1 | TGTGCCAGCAGTTTGAGACAGGGGGCCCAGCATTTT | CASSLRQGAQHF
TRBJ2-1 | . | TRBV10-1 | TRBD2 | TGCGCCAGCAGTCGCGGGACTAGCGGGGGCCCAACCAACAATGAGCAGTTCTTC | CASSRGTSGGPTNNEQFF
TRBJ2-5 | . | TRBV15 | . | TGTGCCACCAGCAGACCTGCGGGGGCCGAAGAGACCCAGTACTTC | CATSRPAGAEETQYF
TRBJ1-5 | . | TRBV6-1 | . | TGTGCCAGCAGTGAATGGGCAGCTAATCAGCCCCAGCATTTT | CASSEWAANQPQHF